This T cell receptor (beta chain) was sequenced for a study of CD8 T cells in Susac syndrome. Study-level findings and limits: The study's TCR sequencing and HLA analysis covered a relatively small number of individuals, and the study acknowledged this.

Germline values: CDR1 LNHNV, CDR2 YYDKDF (reference sequence). V shed 6 bases and J 8 bases; nucleotides not matched to a gene: 13. This CDR3 has 16 residues. CD8+ and CD4+ T cells circulating in blood were sequenced for TCR beta. Stable or active relapsing-remitting multiple sclerosis, untreated and meeting revised McDonald criteria, defined the controls. While CD8+ and CD4+ T cells were isolated negatively, TEMRA cells were enriched by FACS. On this clonotype: Its specificity is not known.

It was with random hexamers that 0.5 to 1 ug RNA was reverse transcribed. One entry per CDR3 protein results from TCRdb running MiXCR on the immunoSEQ multiplex PCR reads. The sample yields about 150,000 distinct CDR3 sequences, roughly 95% seen once. The TCR was taken from a human donor with multiple sclerosis. Input material: CD8+ T cells from PBMCs. The chain combines TRBV15 with TRBJ2-1, with 10 nucleotides matching TRBD2. The CDR3 here is CATSPPPGLATDEQFF. CDR3 DNA sequence: TGTGCCACCAGTCCCCCCCCGGGACTAGCGACCGATGAGCAGTTCTTC.